This T cell receptor (beta chain) was sequenced in a study of blood T cell repertoires in COVID-19. The CDR3 is made up of 16 amino acids. Germline values: CDR1 KGHDR, CDR2 SFDVKD. Trimming pared 4 bases from V and 2 bases from J, leaving 14 bases between. Authors' processing steps: Reference gene primer amplification gave estimated nucleated cell counts. Clones were sequenced by immunoSEQ multiplex PCR, and TCRdb holds only the in-frame ones, with some missing. V and J calls and clone size follow that table, whereas D and trimming were derived from the DNA. This table holds roughly 130,000 clones, over 85% found once.

The genes are TRBV24-1 and TRBJ2-4, with TRBD1 as a possible D gene (7 bases). The sample was peripheral blood. The TCR originated in a man aged 45-65 years with active COVID-19. The CDR3 DNA reads as TGTGCCACCAGTGACAACAGGGGAGGAACCAAAAACATTCAGTACTTC. This sequence encodes CATSDNRGGTKNIQYF.